Shown below are 20 T cell receptor beta chains from a single sample sequenced in a study of naive and memory T cell subsets. These receptors' targets are unknown. General study results and limits: Possibly reflecting memory cells re-expressing CD45RA, a few larger clonotypes occurred in naive repertoires, especially CD8.

An equimolar mix of two oligonucleotides served as the beta constant-region primer for TRBC1 and TRBC2. Nested alpha and beta constant-region primers with the SP2 primer drove four PCR rounds on ligated cDNA. One entry per CDR3 protein results from TCRdb running MiXCR on the UMI-ligation and nested PCR reads. The table includes 150,000 or so distinct CDR3 sequences, approximately 22% detected once. Sample: naive CD4+ T cells from blood. The receptors were gathered from a human donor in good health.

The rearrangement links TRBV10-1 to TRBJ1-1; no firm D call. V gave up 6 bases and J gave up 1 base, with 15 bases separating them. The CDR3 sequence is 15 residues long. Germline CDR1 WNHNN, CDR2 SYGVQD (reference sequence). The CDR3 region is CASSPARGENTEAFF. CDR3 DNA sequence: TGCGCCAGCAGCCCTGCACGCGGGGAGAACACTGAAGCTTTCTTT.

This clonotype was found a few times. The chain uses TRBV28 and TRBJ2-7; D gene ambiguous. Deletions cut 10 bases from V and 4 bases from J, with 11 bases between. Germline CDR1 and CDR2: MDHEN and SYDVKM. The CDR3 has 11 residues. The CDR3 coding sequence is TGTGCCACTCGGACCATTTACGAGCAGTACTTC. This encodes CATRTIYEQYF. The complete variable domain, with remaining parts taken from reference TRBV28 and TRBJ2-7, reads DVKVTQSSRYLVKRTGEKVFLECVQDMDHENMFWYRQDPGLGLRLIYFSYDVKMKEKGDIPEGYSVSREKKERFSLILESASTNQTSMYLCATRTIYEQYFGPGTRLTVT.

This clonotype was detected only a few times. CDR3: CASRGQDVQPQHF. For the CDR3, the DNA is TGTGCCAGCAGGGGACAGGACGTTCAGCCCCAGCATTTT. The rearrangement joins TRBV12-3 or TRBV12-4 to TRBJ1-5; 8 bases map to TRBD1. With 6 bases clipped from V and 6 bases from J, the junction kept 4 bases outside the gene matches. The CDR3 is 13 residues long.

The chain couples TRBV20-1 to TRBJ2-1; possible D gene TRBD2, 6 bases. The CDR3 runs to 15 residues. Trimming removed 5 bases from V and 0 bases from J, with 14 bases in between. Per germline, CDR1 DFQATT and CDR2 SNEGSKA (reference sequence). The DNA for the CDR3 is TGCAGTGCTGGGCGGGACGGATCCTCCTACAATGAGCAGTTCTTC. Its protein product is CSAGRDGSSYNEQFF.

The genes are TRBV4-2 and TRBJ2-1; TRBD2 is a possible D gene (6 bases). This CDR3 is 15 amino acids long. V lost 3 bases, J lost 5 bases, and 14 bases lay in between. The V gene's germline CDR1 is LGHNA and CDR2 YNFKEQ. CDR3 coding DNA: TGTGCCAGCAGCCAGCCCGGGACTCGGAACAATGAGCAGTTCTTC. Translating it yields CASSQPGTRNNEQFF.

This clonotype was detected a few times. V is TRBV6-2 or TRBV6-3 and J is TRBJ2-7; TRBD1 matches 9 bases. The CDR3 totals 15 residues. Germline trimming cut 5 bases from V and 6 bases from J; bases unmatched to any gene: 11. Per the germline V gene, CDR1 is MNHEY and CDR2 is SVGEGT. This CDR3 reads CASSPYRGRGGEQYF. CDR3 nucleotides: TGTGCCAGCAGTCCATACAGGGGGCGCGGAGGCGAGCAGTACTTC.

This clonotype was detected a few times. The chain combines TRBV28 with TRBJ2-3; D is uncertain. Trimming removed 8 bases at V and 4 bases at J, with 10 bases between. Germline V gene data show CDR1 as MDHEN and CDR2 as SYDVKM. This CDR3 is built from 12 residues. The CDR3 here is CASALTADTQYF. CDR3 sequence (DNA): TGTGCCAGCGCTCTGACCGCAGATACGCAGTATTTT.

This clonotype was observed a few times. The chain uses TRBV3-1 and TRBJ2-2, with D possibly called TRBD1 or TRBD2 (5 bases each). Trimming left V 1 base short and J 1 base short, with 13 bases between. Germline V gives CDR1 LGHDT, CDR2 YNNKEL (reference sequence). This CDR3 comprises 17 residues. As DNA, the CDR3 is TGTGCCAGCAGCCAAGCCGGGGCAGGAATGAACACCGGGGAGCTGTTTTTT. Translated: CASSQAGAGMNTGELFF.

The sample holds many counts of this clonotype. The chain combines TRBV28 with TRBJ2-3; 7 bases map to TRBD2. The CDR3 length is 15 residues. The V gene's germline CDR1 is MDHEN and CDR2 SYDVKM. V shed 5 bases, J shed 2 bases, and the junction held 7 bases outside the gene matches. The CDR3 DNA reads TGTGCCAGCAGTGGCTCTAGCGGAACCACAGATACGCAGTATTTT. This gives the protein CASSGSSGTTDTQYF.

The chain carries TRBV20-1 and TRBJ2-1; a weak D match, TRBD2 (5 bases). CDR1 is DFQATT and CDR2 is SNEGSKA in the germline V gene (reference sequence). There are 13 residues in the CDR3. Trimming removed 2 bases at V and 6 bases at J, with 11 bases between. The CDR3: CSARSGNRNEQFF. CDR3 sequence (DNA): TGCAGTGCTAGATCGGGGAATCGCAATGAGCAGTTCTTC.

In this sample, this clonotype turned up a few times. CDR3 loop: CASSLGRARPQPQHF. The CDR3 nucleotides read TGTGCCAGCAGTTTAGGCAGGGCGCGTCCTCAGCCCCAGCATTTT. The rearrangement joins TRBV6-2 or TRBV6-3 to TRBJ1-5; D might be TRBD1 (5 bases). In germline, CDR1 is MNHEY, CDR2 SVGEGT. CDR3 size: 15 residues. The V end was cut by 4 bases, the J end by 6 bases, with 16 bases between.

This clonotype was observed many times. The rearrangement uses TRBV20-1 and TRBJ2-7; D may be TRBD1 (8 bases). This CDR3 has 16 residues. Germline CDR1 DFQATT, CDR2 SNEGSKA (reference sequence). V was clipped by 0 bases and J by 6 bases, with 21 bases between them. The CDR3 here is CSARDHNRGGSGEQYF. The CDR3 nucleotides are TGCAGTGCTAGAGATCATAACAGGGGGGGGTCGGGCGAGCAGTACTTC.

The chain uses TRBV3-1 and TRBJ2-3; possible D gene TRBD2, 5 bases. CDR1 and CDR2 from the germline V gene are LGHDT and YNNKEL (reference sequence). This CDR3 contains 15 residues. V gave up 1 base and J gave up 6 bases, with 14 bases separating them. The CDR3 nucleotides are TGTGCCAGCAGCCAAGGCTTAGCCGGGATGGATACGCAGTATTTT. It encodes CASSQGLAGMDTQYF.

The CDR3 reads CASSRGVNTGELFF. Written as DNA, the CDR3 is TGTGCCAGCTCACGTGGGGTGAACACCGGGGAGCTGTTTTTT. The J gene is TRBJ2-2, the V gene TRBV18; D ambiguous. The CDR3 has 14 residues. Germline CDR1 reads KGHSH; CDR2 reads LQKENI. Trimming pared 4 bases from V and 1 base from J, leaving 7 bases between.

V and J are TRBV28 and TRBJ1-2; 12 positions agree with TRBD1. The CDR3 is 14 residues long. V gave up 5 bases and J gave up 7 bases; unmatched junction bases: 5. Per germline, CDR1 MDHEN and CDR2 SYDVKM. CDR3 nucleotides: TGTGCCAGCAGTGTGGGACAGGGGGCCGGTGGCTACACCTTC. Protein product: CASSVGQGAGGYTF.

The chain has TRBV7-2 and TRBJ1-1; D uncertain. The CDR3 sequence is 13 residues long. V lost 3 bases and J 3 bases, leaving 8 bases between the germline ends. The germline V gene encodes CDR1 SGHTA and CDR2 FQGNSA. CDR3 sequence: CASSFATYTEAFF. The CDR3 nucleotides read TGTGCCAGCAGCTTCGCCACGTACACTGAAGCTTTCTTT.

The J gene is TRBJ2-5, the V gene TRBV6-6; 11 nucleotides align to TRBD2. Trimming took 5 bases from V and 4 from J; bases not matched to a gene: 6. CDR3 length equals 15 residues. From germline, CDR1 is MNHNY and CDR2 SVGAGI (reference sequence). In DNA form, the CDR3 reads TGTGCCAGCAGTCAACTAGCGGGAGTTCGAGAGACCCAGTACTTC. Its protein is CASSQLAGVRETQYF.

This chain uses TRBV24-1 with TRBJ1-2, with D perhaps matching TRBD1 (6 bases). This CDR3 spans 13 amino acids. V was pared by 1 base and J by 7 bases, with 9 bases between. Germline V gene data show CDR1 as KGHDR and CDR2 as SFDVKD. As DNA, the CDR3 is TGTGCCACCAGTGATTTACAGGGTCTTGGCTACACCTTC. It yields the protein CATSDLQGLGYTF.

This clonotype was seen ten or more times. The V call is TRBV7-2, the J call TRBJ2-1; D possibly corresponds to TRBD2 (5 bases). This CDR3 is built from 15 residues. Germline V gene data show CDR1 as SGHTA and CDR2 as FQGNSA. V was trimmed by 1 base and J by 7 bases, leaving 14 bases between them. The CDR3 bases are TGTGCCAGCAGCTTAGTGAGGACTGGTTTGAATGAGCAGTTCTTC. Its translation is CASSLVRTGLNEQFF.

The chain's CDR3 is CASSHGAANTEAFF. The DNA of the CDR3 is TGTGCCAGCAGCCATGGGGCAGCGAACACTGAAGCTTTCTTT. The chain links TRBV3-1 to TRBJ1-1; D possibly corresponds to TRBD1 (5 bases). CDR3 size: 14 residues. Looked up from germline, CDR1 is LGHDT and CDR2 is YNNKEL (reference sequence). The V and J ends lost 3 bases and 1 base respectively, with 9 bases between them.